This TCR beta chain emerged from a study of regulatory T cells in long-lasting Graves disease. Study-level information: Graves' patients diagnosed newly had used antithyroid drugs under 3 months.

Study results and limitations: TRBV28, TRBJ1-2 and TRBJ2-5 were favored in persistent disease.

V shed 2 bases and J shed 2 bases, with 9 bases lying between them. The germline CDR1 and CDR2 sequences are SGHTA and FQGNSA. The CDR3 sequence is 14 residues long. The sample holds many counts of this clonotype. Antigen specificity is unknown. The time point here: newly diagnosed GD, antithyroid drugs for less than 3 months. Preparation of the TCR library used RNA extracted from PBMCs. Arm-PCR with iRepertoire HTBI primers amplified the CDR3 regions for these TCR beta libraries. One entry per CDR3 protein, called by TCRdb with MiXCR from the multiplex PCR reads. This sample has 240,000 or so distinct CDR3 sequences; just over 20% occur once, and the top ten carry more than 11%.

The clonotype originates from a female donor with Graves disease. This sample comprised peripheral blood mononuclear cells (PBMCs), obtained at new diagnosis, from a patient treated with antithyroid drugs. V is TRBV7-2 and J is TRBJ1-2; D call uncertain. DNA of the CDR3: TGTGCCAGCAGCTTATTGGGCAGCAACTATGGCTACACCTTC. Its protein product is CASSLLGSNYGYTF.